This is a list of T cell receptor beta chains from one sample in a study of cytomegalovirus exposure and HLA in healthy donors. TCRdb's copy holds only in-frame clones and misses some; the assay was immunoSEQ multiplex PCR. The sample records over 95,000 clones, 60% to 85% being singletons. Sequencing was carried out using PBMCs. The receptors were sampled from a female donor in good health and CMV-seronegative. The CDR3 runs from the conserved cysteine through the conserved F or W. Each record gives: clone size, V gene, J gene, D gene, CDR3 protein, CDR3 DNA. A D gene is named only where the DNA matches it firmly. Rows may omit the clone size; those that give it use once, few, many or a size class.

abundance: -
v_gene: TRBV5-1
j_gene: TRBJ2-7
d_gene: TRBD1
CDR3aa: CASSPADRAGSEQYF
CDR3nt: TGCGCCAGCAGCCCCGCGGACAGGGCGGGGAGCGAGCAGTACTTC

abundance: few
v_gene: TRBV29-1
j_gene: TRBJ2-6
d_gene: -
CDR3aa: CSVVEAGANVLTF
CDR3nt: TGCAGCGTCGTTGAGGCTGGGGCCAACGTCCTGACTTTC

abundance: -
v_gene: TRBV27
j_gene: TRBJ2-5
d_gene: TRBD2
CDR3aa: CASSPLLAGETQYF
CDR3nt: TGTGCCAGCAGTCCCCTTCTAGCGGGAGAGACCCAGTACTTC

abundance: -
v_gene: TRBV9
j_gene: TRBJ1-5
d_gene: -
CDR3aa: CASSVDSGDQPQHF
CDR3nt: TGTGCCAGCAGCGTAGACTCAGGGGATCAGCCCCAGCATTTT

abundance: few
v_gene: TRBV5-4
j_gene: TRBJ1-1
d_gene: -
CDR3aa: CASSPGQTNTEAFF
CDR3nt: TGTGCCAGCAGCCCCGGACAGACGAACACTGAAGCTTTCTTT

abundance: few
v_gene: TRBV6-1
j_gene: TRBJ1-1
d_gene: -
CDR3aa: CASSTSPGRVNEAFF
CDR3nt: TGTGCCAGCAGTACATCCCCTGGCAGGGTGAATGAAGCTTTCTTT

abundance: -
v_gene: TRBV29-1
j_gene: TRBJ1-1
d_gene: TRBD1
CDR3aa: CSAPQGGTEAFF
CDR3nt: TGCAGCGCCCCGCAGGGGGGCACTGAAGCTTTCTTT

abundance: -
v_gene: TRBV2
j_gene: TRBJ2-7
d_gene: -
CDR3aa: CASGQGSYEQYF
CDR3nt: TGTGCCAGCGGCCAGGGCTCCTACGAGCAGTACTTC

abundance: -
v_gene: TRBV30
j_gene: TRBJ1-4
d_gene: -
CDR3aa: CAPGGAGTPEKLFF
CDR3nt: TGTGCCCCCGGGGGGGCAGGAACTCCTGAAAAACTGTTTTTT

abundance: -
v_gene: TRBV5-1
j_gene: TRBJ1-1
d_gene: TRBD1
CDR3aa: CASSFTRTGLDTEAFF
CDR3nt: TGCGCCAGCAGCTTTACCCGGACAGGGCTCGACACTGAAGCTTTCTTT

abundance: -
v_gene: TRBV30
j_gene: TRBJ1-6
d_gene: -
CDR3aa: CAWTGAGVRFPPLHF
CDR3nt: TGTGCCTGGACCGGGGCAGGGGTCAGATTTCCACCCCTCCACTTT

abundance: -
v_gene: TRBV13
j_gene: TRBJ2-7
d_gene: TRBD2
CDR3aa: CASSFGLAGVAYEQYF
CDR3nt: TGTGCCAGCAGCTTCGGACTAGCGGGGGTGGCCTACGAGCAGTACTTC

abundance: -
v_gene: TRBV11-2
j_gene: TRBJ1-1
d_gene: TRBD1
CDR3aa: CASSSQGGNTEAFF
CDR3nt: TGTGCCAGCAGCTCGCAGGGGGGGAACACTGAAGCTTTCTTT

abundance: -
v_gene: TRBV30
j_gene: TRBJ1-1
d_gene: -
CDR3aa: CAWSGPAEAFF
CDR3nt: TGTGCCTGGAGTGGCCCGGCTGAAGCTTTCTTT

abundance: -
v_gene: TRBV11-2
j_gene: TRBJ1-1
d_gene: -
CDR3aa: CASSRGGLNTEAFF
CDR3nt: TGTGCCAGCAGCCGCGGAGGACTGAACACTGAAGCTTTCTTT

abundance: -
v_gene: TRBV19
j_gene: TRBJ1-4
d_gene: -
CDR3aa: CASSWQGGNEKLFF
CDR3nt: TGTGCCAGTAGTTGGCAGGGAGGTAATGAAAAACTGTTTTTT

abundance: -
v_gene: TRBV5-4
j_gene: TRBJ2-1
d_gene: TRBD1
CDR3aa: CASSFFDRASHEQFF
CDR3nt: TGTGCCAGCAGCTTTTTTGACAGGGCGTCCCATGAGCAGTTCTTC

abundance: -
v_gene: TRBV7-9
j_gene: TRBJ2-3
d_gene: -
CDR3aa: CASSLRGTDTDTQYF
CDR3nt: TGTGCCAGCAGCTTGAGAGGTACTGACACAGATACGCAGTATTTT

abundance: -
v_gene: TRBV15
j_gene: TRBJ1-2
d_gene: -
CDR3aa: CATSRERALGYTF
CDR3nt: TGTGCCACCAGCAGAGAGAGGGCCCTAGGCTACACCTTC

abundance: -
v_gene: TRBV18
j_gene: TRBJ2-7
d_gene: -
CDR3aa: CASSQGKYEQYF
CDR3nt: TGTGCCAGCTCACAGGGGAAATACGAGCAGTACTTC

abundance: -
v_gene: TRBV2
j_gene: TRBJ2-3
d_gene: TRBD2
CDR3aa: CASSDAGGPTDTQYF
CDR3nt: TGTGCCAGCAGTGACGCGGGGGGGCCGACAGATACGCAGTATTTT

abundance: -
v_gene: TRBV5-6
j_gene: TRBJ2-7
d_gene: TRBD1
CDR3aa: CASSLGTGLYMYF
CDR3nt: TGTGCCAGCAGCCTAGGGACAGGCCTATACATGTACTTC

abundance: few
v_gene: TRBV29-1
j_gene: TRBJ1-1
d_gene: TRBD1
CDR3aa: CSVGEDRGAFF
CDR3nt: TGCAGCGTTGGAGAGGACAGGGGAGCTTTCTTT

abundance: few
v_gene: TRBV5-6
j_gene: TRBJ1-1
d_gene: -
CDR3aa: CASSPDRGSTEAFF
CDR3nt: TGTGCCAGCAGCCCTGACCGGGGTTCCACTGAAGCTTTCTTT

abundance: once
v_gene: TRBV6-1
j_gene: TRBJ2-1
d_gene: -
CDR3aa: CASSAGGNEQFF
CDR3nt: TGTGCCAGCAGTGCCGGGGGAAATGAGCAGTTCTTC

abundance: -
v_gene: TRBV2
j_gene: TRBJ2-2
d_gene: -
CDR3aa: CASSEALLGSTGELFF
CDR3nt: TGTGCCAGCAGTGAAGCGCTCTTAGGGAGCACCGGGGAGCTGTTTTTT

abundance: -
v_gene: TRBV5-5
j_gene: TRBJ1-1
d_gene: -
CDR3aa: CASTFWGRGTEAFF
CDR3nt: TGTGCCAGCACCTTCTGGGGCCGCGGCACTGAAGCTTTCTTT